Listed below are T cell receptor beta chains from one sample, sequenced in a study of response to subunit inactivated influenza vaccine. Each CDR3 protein gets one entry after TCRdb re-called the RT-PCR reads with MiXCR. The table has 550,000 to 650,000 distinct CDR3 sequences, about 12% seen once. The source material was PBMCs from blood, sampled on the day of vaccination. Every receptor here comes from a man aged 45-65 years who received an inactivated influenza vaccine. Both conserved end residues are part of each CDR3. A D gene is named only where the DNA matches it firmly. Clone size appears in some rows only: once, few, many, or a class for an expanded clone.

d_gene	len	j_gene	v_gene	abundance	CDR3aa	CDR3nt
.	15	TRBJ1-6	TRBV6-1	.	CASSEALRRNSPLHF	TGTGCCAGCAGTGAAGCGCTCCGGAGGAATTCACCCCTCCACTTT
TRBD2	16	TRBJ2-6	TRBV10-3	.	CAISESGGFGANVLTF	TGTGCCATCAGTGAGTCGGGGGGGTTTGGGGCCAACGTCCTGACTTTC
.	13	TRBJ1-1	TRBV6-1	.	CASSEHLNTEAFF	TGTGCCAGCAGTGAACACCTGAACACTGAAGCTTTCTTT
TRBD2	14	TRBJ2-7	TRBV28	.	CASRIASGSYEQYF	TGTGCCAGCAGGATCGCTAGCGGCTCCTACGAGCAGTACTTC
.	15	TRBJ2-7	TRBV4-2	.	CASSQFGASSYEQYF	TGTGCCAGCAGCCAGTTCGGGGCCTCCTCCTACGAGCAGTACTTC
.	15	TRBJ2-5	TRBV2	many	CASSDLVRAQETQYF	TGTGCCAGCAGTGATCTGGTCAGGGCGCAAGAGACCCAGTACTTC
.	13	TRBJ2-2	TRBV18	few	CASSPMNTGELFF	TGTGCCAGCTCACCAATGAACACCGGGGAGCTGTTTTTT
.	16	TRBJ2-7	TRBV6-5	many	CASSYSIWAGNYEQYF	TGTGCCAGCAGTTACTCGATCTGGGCTGGGAACTACGAGCAGTACTTC
.	12	TRBJ2-3	TRBV6-2/TRBV6-3	.	CASSYVGAPQYF	TGTGCCAGCAGTTACGTTGGGGCACCGCAGTATTTT
TRBD2	14	TRBJ2-3	TRBV7-9	.	CASSPGGGLVTQYF	TGTGCCAGCAGCCCTGGGGGAGGGCTGGTTACGCAGTATTTT
TRBD2	15	TRBJ2-1	TRBV5-1	.	CASSLAWTSMDEQFF	TGCGCCAGCAGCTTGGCCTGGACTAGTATGGATGAGCAGTTCTTC
.	15	TRBJ2-3	TRBV28	few	CASSRTGSSADTQYF	TGTGCCAGCAGCCGCACTGGATCATCGGCAGATACGCAGTATTTT
TRBD1	18	TRBJ1-1	TRBV7-8	few	CASSLNLWTGGWVTEAFF	TGTGCCAGCAGCTTAAATTTATGGACAGGGGGCTGGGTCACTGAAGCTTTCTTT
.	11	TRBJ2-3	TRBV12-3/TRBV12-4	many	CASSLVGTQYF	TGTGCCAGCAGTTTAGTGGGTACGCAGTATTTT
.	19	TRBJ2-6	TRBV4-3	many	CASSQETGRSFSGANVLTF	TGCGCCAGCAGCCAAGAGACGGGGCGGAGTTTCTCTGGGGCCAACGTCCTGACTTTC
TRBD1	15	TRBJ1-5	TRBV18	few	CASSLTTGPSQPQHF	TGTGCCAGCTCCCTAACGACAGGGCCTAGTCAGCCCCAGCATTTT
TRBD2	21	TRBJ2-3	TRBV7-2	.	CASSLAGLAGGRLALSDTQYF	TGTGCCAGCAGCTTAGCGGGACTAGCGGGGGGTCGTCTCGCGCTATCAGATACGCAGTATTTT
.	11	TRBJ2-3	TRBV20-1	many	CSASGTSKEYF	TGCAGTGCTAGCGGTACTAGTAAGGAGTATTTT
TRBD2	13	TRBJ2-7	TRBV3-1	.	CASRSSGAYEQYF	TGTGCCAGTCGGTCTAGCGGGGCCTACGAGCAGTACTTC
TRBD2	17	TRBJ2-3	TRBV6-2/TRBV6-3	.	CASRPAFGEGDTDTQYF	TGTGCCAGCAGGCCAGCTTTTGGGGAGGGTGATACAGATACGCAGTATTTT
.	14	TRBJ1-1	TRBV6-1	.	CASRAHGMNTEAFF	TGTGCCAGCAGAGCACACGGGATGAACACTGAAGCTTTCTTT
.	15	TRBJ2-4	TRBV12-3/TRBV12-4	many	CASSLGGVGKNIQYF	TGTGCCAGCAGTTTAGGGGGAGTGGGCAAAAACATTCAGTACTTC
.	14	TRBJ2-5	TRBV6-2/TRBV6-3	.	CASSPGTWGETQYF	TGTGCCAGCAGTCCAGGGACCTGGGGAGAGACCCAGTACTTC
.	15	TRBJ2-3	TRBV3-1	many	CASSPESFNTDTQYF	TGTGCCAGCAGCCCCGAGTCATTCAACACAGATACGCAGTATTTT
TRBD1	16	TRBJ1-1	TRBV14	.	CVSSQRQGLGVTEAFF	TGTGTCAGCAGCCAGCGACAGGGGTTAGGTGTTACTGAAGCTTTCTTT
.	13	TRBJ2-7	TRBV24-1	few	CATSGTNSREQYF	TGTGCCACCAGTGGGACAAATTCGCGCGAGCAGTACTTC
.	12	TRBJ2-7	TRBV5-1	few	CASSWNSYEQYF	TGCGCCAGCAGCTGGAACTCCTACGAGCAGTACTTC
TRBD1	15	TRBJ2-2	TRBV5-5	few	CASSGRTGVGGELFF	TGTGCCAGCAGCGGGAGGACAGGGGTCGGCGGGGAGCTGTTTTTT
.	15	TRBJ2-6	TRBV6-1	few	CASSKGLSGANVLTF	TGTGCCAGCAGTAAAGGACTTTCTGGGGCCAACGTCCTGACTTTC
.	14	TRBJ2-5	TRBV4-2	many	CASSQVQRGETQYF	TGTGCCAGCAGCCAAGTTCAAAGGGGAGAGACCCAGTACTTC
TRBD2	17	TRBJ2-1	TRBV5-1	many	CASSLASGSSSYNEQFF	TGCGCCAGCAGCTTGGCTAGCGGGAGTTCTTCTTACAATGAGCAGTTCTTC
TRBD2	16	TRBJ2-1	TRBV12-3/TRBV12-4	few	CASSLEASGGYNEQFF	TGTGCCAGCAGTTTAGAGGCTAGCGGGGGATACAATGAGCAGTTCTTC
.	20	TRBJ1-6	TRBV11-2	many	CASSLVDVFGDYSYNSPLHF	TGTGCCAGCAGCTTAGTAGACGTTTTCGGGGATTACTCCTATAATTCACCCCTCCACTTT
.	17	TRBJ2-7	TRBV10-3	few	CAISAMLVRESSYEQYF	TGTGCCATCAGCGCGATGTTGGTCAGGGAATCCTCCTACGAGCAGTACTTC
TRBD1	16	TRBJ2-7	TRBV20-1	few	CSARAPLGTGGYEQYF	TGCAGTGCTAGAGCCCCTTTGGGGACAGGGGGCTACGAGCAGTACTTC
.	17	TRBJ2-7	TRBV7-8	once	CASSLALGTNANYEQYF	TGTGCCAGCAGCTTAGCTCTTGGGACGAACGCCAATTACGAGCAGTACTTC
.	14	TRBJ1-2	TRBV29-1	.	CSARTLGRNYGYTF	TGCAGCGCCAGAACCTTGGGACGGAACTATGGCTACACCTTC
TRBD2	15	TRBJ2-7	TRBV29-1	many	CSVELPAGSTYEQYF	TGCAGCGTTGAATTACCAGCGGGGTCAACCTACGAGCAGTACTTC
.	13	TRBJ2-7	TRBV5-1	.	CASSLVANDEQYF	TGCGCCAGCAGCTTGGTGGCTAACGACGAGCAGTACTTC
TRBD1	14	TRBJ1-5	TRBV12-3/TRBV12-4	.	CASSWGQGGQPQHF	TGTGCCAGCAGTTGGGGACAGGGTGGTCAGCCCCAGCATTTT
TRBD2	15	TRBJ2-5	TRBV20-1	many	CSASFLAGAGETQYF	TGCAGTGCTAGTTTTCTAGCGGGAGCTGGGGAGACCCAGTACTTC
.	16	TRBJ2-2	TRBV7-6	few	CASSERGTENAGELFF	TGTGCCAGCAGCGAAAGAGGGACGGAAAACGCCGGGGAGCTGTTTTTT
TRBD2	17	TRBJ2-5	TRBV4-2	few	CASSQGLAGGVGETQYF	TGTGCCAGCAGCCAAGGACTAGCGGGGGGAGTAGGCGAGACCCAGTACTTC
.	13	TRBJ2-5	TRBV7-2	few	CASSWDLQETQYF	TGTGCCAGCAGCTGGGACCTCCAAGAGACCCAGTACTTC
TRBD2	15	TRBJ2-3	TRBV4-3	few	CASSQARLAADTQYF	TGCGCCAGCAGCCAAGCCAGACTAGCCGCAGATACGCAGTATTTT
.	17	TRBJ2-2	TRBV7-9	.	CASSLALWGPNTGELFF	TGTGCCAGCAGCTTAGCGCTGTGGGGACCGAACACCGGGGAGCTGTTTTTT
TRBD1	14	TRBJ2-1	TRBV2	.	CASSEGQAYNEQFF	TGTGCCAGCAGTGAGGGACAGGCGTACAATGAGCAGTTCTTC
.	15	TRBJ2-1	TRBV7-3	few	CASSLVAGPLHEQFF	TGTGCCAGCAGCTTAGTGGCGGGACCGTTGCATGAGCAGTTCTTC
TRBD2	17	TRBJ2-1	TRBV5-8	few	CATPLGGSGGLYNEQFF	TGTGCCACCCCCCTGGGGGGTAGCGGGGGCCTTTACAATGAGCAGTTCTTC